The clone carrying this T cell receptor (beta chain) was detected only a few times. The CDR3 covers 15 residues. Germline V gene lookup returns CDR1 MDHEN and CDR2 SYDVKM. V was pared by 6 bases and J by 3 bases, with 4 bases of the junction left unmatched. From the PCR reads, TCRdb called clonotypes with MiXCR, one entry per CDR3 protein. The sample has approximately 500,000 distinct CDR3 sequences, roughly 24% seen once. This specimen comes from a study of molecular identifiers for immune sequencing clone quantification. The chain employs TRBV28 and TRBJ1-4, with 10 bases lining up with TRBD1. The receptor comes from a human donor in good health. Some libraries in this study had Jurkat cell RNA spiked in. Sequencing was performed on naive CD8+ T cells from blood, with Jurkat cell RNA spiked in. The subset is: FACS-sorted CD8+CD4-CCR7+CD45RA+ naive T cells. The CDR3 region has the DNA TGTGCCAGCAGGGGACAGGGGTCGCCTAATGAAAAACTGTTTTTT. Amino acids: CASRGQGSPNEKLFF.